These T cell receptor beta chains were read from a single sample in a study of blood T cells in healthy people across ages. TCRdb processed the 5' RACE reads anew with MiXCR; each CDR3 protein has one entry. The profile shows about 510,000 distinct CDR3 sequences, 25% to 35% of them singletons. This sample was also put to use in a study of T cells of mothers and their children.

Sequenced material: blood. The receptors derive from a boy younger than 10 in good health. CDR3s include the opening cysteine and the closing phenylalanine or tryptophan. D genes are given only for firm matches. Where a row states a size, it is once, few, many or the class of an expanded clone; other rows omit it.

J gene,D gene,V gene,clone size,CDR3 length,CDR3 DNA,CDR3 protein
TRBJ1-4,-,TRBV7-9,few,14,TGTGCCAGCAGCTTAGTGTTGGGGAATGAAAAACTGTTTTTT,CASSLVLGNEKLFF
TRBJ2-5,TRBD1,TRBV29-1,many,14,TGCAGCGTCGCGAGACAGGGTAACCAAGAGACCCAGTACTTC,CSVARQGNQETQYF
TRBJ2-2,-,TRBV4-2,-,13,TGTGCCAGCACCCAGCGCGGCTCCGGGGAGCTGTTTTTT,CASTQRGSGELFF
TRBJ2-1,-,TRBV12-3/TRBV12-4,-,16,TGTGCCAGCAGTTTTAATGGCGGGCCTCTTTACAATGAGCAGTTCTTC,CASSFNGGPLYNEQFF
TRBJ2-1,TRBD1,TRBV13,-,16,TGTGCCAGCAGCGCCATGGGGGACAGAATCTACAATGAGCAGTTCTTC,CASSAMGDRIYNEQFF
TRBJ2-3,-,TRBV7-2,few,13,TGTGCCAGCAGCTTATTACAGAAAGATACGCAGTATTTT,CASSLLQKDTQYF
TRBJ2-2,-,TRBV12-3/TRBV12-4,few,14,TGTGCCAGCAGTACTCCGGGATACACCGGGGAGCTGTTTTTT,CASSTPGYTGELFF
TRBJ2-7,TRBD2,TRBV7-9,-,15,TGTGCCAGCAGCTTAACCAGTCTAGCGGGAGACGAGCAGTACTTC,CASSLTSLAGDEQYF
TRBJ1-6,-,TRBV3-1,few,13,TGTGCCAGCAGCCCGATGTATAATTCACCCCTCCACTTT,CASSPMYNSPLHF
TRBJ2-5,TRBD2,TRBV2,-,14,TGTGCCAGCAGTGAACGGGAGGGCCAGGAGACCCAGTACTTC,CASSEREGQETQYF
TRBJ1-2,-,TRBV11-2,few,17,TGTGCCAGCAGCTTAGATCCAGGGTCCAGGGGCTTCCGGCAGTACACCTTC,CASSLDPGSRGFRQYTF
TRBJ1-2,-,TRBV7-9,-,14,TGTGCCAGCAGCACCCTGCAGGGGAGAAATGGCTACACCTTC,CASSTLQGRNGYTF
TRBJ2-7,-,TRBV7-9,few,15,TGTGCCAGCAGCGGGGCGGAGCAGGGCTCCTACGAGCAGTACTTC,CASSGAEQGSYEQYF
TRBJ2-7,-,TRBV7-2,-,15,TGTGCCAGCAGCTCCAGTAGCAGGAGCTCCTACGAGCAGTACTTC,CASSSSSRSSYEQYF
TRBJ2-6,-,TRBV6-6,few,16,TGTGCCAGCAGTTACGGGGGGGCGGATGGGGCCAACGTCCTGACTTTC,CASSYGGADGANVLTF
TRBJ2-3,-,TRBV3-1,few,14,TGTGCCAGCAGCCAAGATTCCGGGATGCGTGCCCCGTATTTT,CASSQDSGMRAPYF
TRBJ2-2,-,TRBV5-4,few,12,TGCGCCAGCAGCTTGGACTCCGGGGAGCTGTTTTTT,CASSLDSGELFF
TRBJ2-2,TRBD2,TRBV6-5,-,15,TGTGCCAGCAGTTACTCGGCGGGAGTGGCCGGGGAGCTGTTTTTT,CASSYSAGVAGELFF
TRBJ1-2,-,TRBV30,few,15,TGTGCCTGGAGTGGACGATGGGGTCGTAACTATGGCTACACCTTC,CAWSGRWGRNYGYTF
TRBJ2-5,TRBD2,TRBV12-3/TRBV12-4,few,21,TGTGCCAGCAGTTTGGTAGTGGGTTTGGAACTAGCGGGGGCCCGACAAGAGACCCAGTACTTC,CASSLVVGLELAGARQETQYF
TRBJ1-1,-,TRBV3-1,-,12,TGTGCCAGCAGGGCCCAGGGAGGTAGGGCTTTCTTT,CASRAQGGRAFF
TRBJ2-2,TRBD1,TRBV13,many,15,TGTGCCAGCAGCTCCAATCAGGGGGACACCGGGGAGCTGTTTTTT,CASSSNQGDTGELFF
TRBJ1-5,-,TRBV3-1,once,13,TGTGCCAGCAGCCAAGGGCCGAGTCAGCCCCAGCATTTT,CASSQGPSQPQHF
TRBJ2-5,-,TRBV12-3/TRBV12-4,-,15,TGTGCCAGCAGTTCCGGGAGAAACGTCGCGGAGACCCAGTACTTC,CASSSGRNVAETQYF
TRBJ2-1,TRBD2,TRBV20-1,-,15,TGCAGTGCTAGATCCGGGACTAGCGGGAGTGGTGAGCAGTTCTTC,CSARSGTSGSGEQFF
TRBJ1-1,-,TRBV6-7,-,11,TGTGCCAGCAGTTACCCCACTGAAGCTTTCTTT,CASSYPTEAFF
TRBJ2-3,TRBD2,TRBV12-5,-,20,TGTGCTAGTGGTTTGGCCTACGGTGTTAGGGAGGGCCCCGACGCAGATACGCAGTATTTT,CASGLAYGVREGPDADTQYF
TRBJ1-2,TRBD1,TRBV12-3/TRBV12-4,few,18,TGTGCCAGCAGTTCTGTGGGGACAGGGGGCGCCCCTAACTATGGCTACACCTTC,CASSSVGTGGAPNYGYTF
TRBJ2-1,TRBD2,TRBV10-3,-,15,TGTGCCATCAGTGGAATGCGGGAGGGAAACAATGAGCAGTTCTTC,CAISGMREGNNEQFF
TRBJ2-3,-,TRBV7-2,few,16,TGTGCCAGCAGCCCACTACTAGTTTCAACTAAAGATACGCAGTATTTT,CASSPLLVSTKDTQYF
TRBJ2-7,-,TRBV27,few,16,TGTGCCAGCAGTTCCGGGTCCTTTGATTTCTCCTACGAGCAGTACTTC,CASSSGSFDFSYEQYF
TRBJ1-4,TRBD1,TRBV7-9,few,15,TGTGCCAGCAGCTTGGGACAGGGCTCCCATGAAAAACTGTTTTTT,CASSLGQGSHEKLFF
TRBJ2-2,-,TRBV29-1,few,14,TGCAGCGTTGAATGGGGCGGAAACACCGGGGAGCTGTTTTTT,CSVEWGGNTGELFF
TRBJ2-4,-,TRBV7-9,few,16,TGTGCCAGCAGCCCCGTAGGAGGGGGAGCCAAAAACATTCAGTACTTC,CASSPVGGGAKNIQYF
TRBJ1-1,-,TRBV5-1,-,14,TGCGCCAGCAGCTTAAGACCTATGAACACTGAAGCTTTCTTT,CASSLRPMNTEAFF
TRBJ1-2,-,TRBV25-1,-,16,TGTGCCAGCAGTGACTCAGGGGACCCAGTGGGCTATGGCTACACCTTC,CASSDSGDPVGYGYTF
TRBJ2-2,TRBD2,TRBV11-2,-,17,TGTGCCAGCAGCTTAGATTGGCCGGGGGGGGCCGCCGGGGAGCTGTTTTTT,CASSLDWPGGAAGELFF
TRBJ2-6,TRBD2,TRBV20-1,many,15,TGCAGTGCTAGAGGGGGGGGACCTGGGGCCAACGTCCTGACTTTC,CSARGGGPGANVLTF
TRBJ2-5,-,TRBV21-1,-,13,TGTGCCAGCAGGCCCGAGGCGGGAGAGACCCAGTACTTC,CASRPEAGETQYF
TRBJ2-7,-,TRBV7-2,-,13,TGTGCCAGCAGCTTACAACGGTTTGAAGAGCAGTACTTC,CASSLQRFEEQYF
TRBJ2-7,-,TRBV11-1,-,14,TGTGCCAGCAGCAGTGGGGGTTCGGGAAACGAGCAGTACTTC,CASSSGGSGNEQYF
TRBJ2-1,-,TRBV15,-,15,TGTGCCACCTCCCAGGGGCTTAGCCTCTACAATGAGCAGTTCTTC,CATSQGLSLYNEQFF
TRBJ2-1,TRBD2,TRBV4-1,-,15,TGCGCCAGCAGGCCCTTTGTAGCGGGATACAATGAGCAGTTCTTC,CASRPFVAGYNEQFF
TRBJ2-3,TRBD2,TRBV20-1,few,15,TGCAGTGCTTCAAGACTAGCGGGAGCCACAGATACGCAGTATTTT,CSASRLAGATDTQYF
TRBJ2-7,-,TRBV2,-,12,TGTGCCAGCAGTGAGGTAGACTACGAGCAGTACTTC,CASSEVDYEQYF